These 8 T cell receptor beta chains were all obtained from the same sample, sequenced in a study of T cell repertoires in cytomegalovirus infection. From the reads, TCRdb called clonotypes with MiXCR, one entry per CDR3 protein. Of about 450,000 distinct CDR3 sequences in the sample, 25% to 40% are singletons; the top ten hold roughly 13%. The sequencing input was PBMCs. These TCRs come from a human donor in good health (CMV status not recorded). Some clones in this sample may be carry-over from other donors' samples.

The rearrangement uses TRBV7-9 and TRBJ2-7; perhaps TRBD2 as D (6 bases). Germline-derived CDR1 and CDR2 are SEHNR and FQNEAQ (reference sequence). V was trimmed by 7 bases and J by 3 bases, leaving 19 bases between them. The CDR3 length is 15 residues. CDR3 DNA: TGTGCCAGCACCCCGCGGGACTTTTACGACTACGAGCAGTACTTC. It is translated as CASTPRDFYDYEQYF.

The chain has TRBV3-1 and TRBJ1-4; D is uncertain. This CDR3 has 13 amino acids. Germline V gene sequence: CDR1 LGHDT, CDR2 YNNKEL (reference sequence). V was trimmed by 0 bases and J by 10 bases, leaving 9 bases between them. This CDR3 reads CASSQEGGRKLFF. The CDR3 DNA reads as TGTGCCAGCAGCCAAGAAGGAGGGAGAAAACTGTTTTTT.

Only a few counts were recorded for this clonotype. The chain couples TRBV6-5 to TRBJ2-5; possible D gene TRBD1, 6 bases. This CDR3 has 14 amino acids. The germline CDR1 and CDR2 sequences are MNHEY and SVGAGI. With 6 bases removed from V and 4 bases from J, the gap between germline ends came to 15 bases. The DNA for the CDR3 is TGTGCCAGCAGCTCAGGACAGCTTCTAGAGACCCAGTACTTC. It translates to CASSSGQLLETQYF.

Only a few counts were recorded for this clonotype. The genes are TRBV6-1 and TRBJ1-5, with D possibly being TRBD1 (5 bases). CDR3 length equals 16 residues. Germline-derived CDR1 and CDR2 are MNHNS and SASEGT. With 3 bases removed from V and 3 bases from J, the gap between germline ends came to 15 bases. The CDR3 protein is CASSDRAPGANQPQHF. The CDR3, as DNA: TGTGCCAGCAGTGACCGGGCCCCTGGGGCCAATCAGCCCCAGCATTTT.

The gene calls are TRBV19 and TRBJ1-1; 7 bases align to TRBD1. Trimming at V came to 10 bases and at J to 1 base, leaving 6 bases not matched to a gene. The V gene's germline CDR1 is LNHDA and CDR2 SQIVND (reference sequence). The CDR3 sequence is 13 residues long. The CDR3 nucleotides read TGTGCCATCTCGGACAGGCGGAACACTGAAGCTTTCTTT. This translates into CAISDRRNTEAFF.

Of note for this clonotype: Germline and junction disagree at one end, which may indicate a read error. The rearrangement uses TRBV7-2 and TRBJ2-1, with 12 bases lining up with TRBD2. This CDR3 has 18 residues. Germline assignment: CDR1 SGHTA and CDR2 FQGNSA. The CDR3 loop reads CASSLSLAGGVSYKEQFF. CDR3 sequence (DNA): TGTGCCAGCAGCTTAAGTCTAGCGGGGGGGGTCTCCTACAAGGAGCAGTTCTTC. The variable domain in full, completed from reference TRBV7-2 and TRBJ2-1, reads GAGVSQSPSNKVTEKGKDVELRCDPISGHTALYWYRQSLGQGLEFLIYFQGNSAPDKSGLPSDRFSAERTGGSVSTLTIQRTQQEDSAVYLCASSLSLAGGVSYKEQFFGPGTRLTVL.

J is TRBJ2-7 and V is TRBV24-1; TRBD1 aligns across 9 bases. V trimming: 5 bases; J trimming: 4 bases; junction bases outside the gene matches: 11. The germline V gene encodes CDR1 KGHDR and CDR2 SFDVKD. The CDR3 length is 16 residues. CDR3 sequence (DNA): TGTGCCACCAGTGGAGTCGGACAGGGGCGTAATTACGAGCAGTACTTC. It is translated as CATSGVGQGRNYEQYF.

This clonotype was seen many times. The chain carries TRBV10-2 and TRBJ2-3; D is uncertain. The CDR3 is 12 residues long. V was trimmed by 7 bases and J by 0 bases, leaving 5 bases between them. Germline V lookup: CDR1 WSHSY, CDR2 SAAADI. The DNA of the CDR3 is TGCGCCAGCACCCAGAGCACAGATACGCAGTATTTT. It specifies CASTQSTDTQYF.